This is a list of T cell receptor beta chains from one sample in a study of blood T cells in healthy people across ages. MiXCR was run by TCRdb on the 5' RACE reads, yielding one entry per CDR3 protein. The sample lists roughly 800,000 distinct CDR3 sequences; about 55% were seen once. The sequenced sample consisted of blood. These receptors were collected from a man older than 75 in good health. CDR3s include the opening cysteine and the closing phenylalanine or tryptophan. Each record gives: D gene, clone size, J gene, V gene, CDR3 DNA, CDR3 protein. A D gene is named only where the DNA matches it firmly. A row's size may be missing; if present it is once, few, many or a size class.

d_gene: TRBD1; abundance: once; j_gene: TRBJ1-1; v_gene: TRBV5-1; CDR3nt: TGCGCCAGCAGCATCTGGACAGGGGCGACTGAAGCTTTCTTT; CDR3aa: CASSIWTGATEAFF
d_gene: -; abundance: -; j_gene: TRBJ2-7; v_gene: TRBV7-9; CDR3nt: TGTGCCAGCGCTACCCCAGGGCCCCTCTCCACCCACGAGCAGTACTTC; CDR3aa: CASATPGPLSTHEQYF
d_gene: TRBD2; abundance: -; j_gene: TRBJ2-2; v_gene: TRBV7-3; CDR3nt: TGTGCCAGCGGCAGGGAGGGCCGGAACACCGGGGAGCTGTTTTTT; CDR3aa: CASGREGRNTGELFF
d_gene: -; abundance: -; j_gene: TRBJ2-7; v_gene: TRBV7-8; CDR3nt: TGTGTCAGCAGCCAAGGACAGACCTACGAGCAGTACTTC; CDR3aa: CVSSQGQTYEQYF
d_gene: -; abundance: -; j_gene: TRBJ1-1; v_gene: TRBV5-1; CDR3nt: TGCGCCAGCAGCTTGGACGGGCCCTGGGCTGAAGCTTTCTTT; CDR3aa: CASSLDGPWAEAFF
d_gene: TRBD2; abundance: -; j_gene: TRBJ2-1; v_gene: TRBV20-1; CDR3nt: TGCAGTGCACAGCGGGAGGTTTCCTACAATGAGCAGTTCTTC; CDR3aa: CSAQREVSYNEQFF
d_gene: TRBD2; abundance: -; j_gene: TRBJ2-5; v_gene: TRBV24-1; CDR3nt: TGTGCCACCAGTAGGGAGCTAGCGGTCGAGACCCAGTACTTC; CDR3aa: CATSRELAVETQYF
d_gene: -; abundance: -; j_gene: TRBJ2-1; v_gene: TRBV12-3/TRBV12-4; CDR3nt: TGTGCCAGCAGCCGTGGACTGCAAACCTACGAGCAGTTCTTC; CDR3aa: CASSRGLQTYEQFF
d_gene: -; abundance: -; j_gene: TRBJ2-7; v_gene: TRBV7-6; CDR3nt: TGTGCCAGCAGCGGAAGGGGGGTTTGGGACGAGCAGTACTTC; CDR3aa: CASSGRGVWDEQYF
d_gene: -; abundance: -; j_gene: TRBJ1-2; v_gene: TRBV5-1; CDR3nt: TGCGCCAGCAGCTTGGAGCTCGGGGTTAAAGGCTACACCTTC; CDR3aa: CASSLELGVKGYTF
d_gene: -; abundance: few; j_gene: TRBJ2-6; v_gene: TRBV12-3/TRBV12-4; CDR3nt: TGTGCCAGCAGTTTAAGTAGTGGAGCTGGGGCCAACGTCCTGACTTTC; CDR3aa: CASSLSSGAGANVLTF
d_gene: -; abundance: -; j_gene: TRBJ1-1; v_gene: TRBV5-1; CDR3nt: TGCGCCAGCAGCTCCCGGCGGGATACTGAAGCTTTCTTT; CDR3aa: CASSSRRDTEAFF
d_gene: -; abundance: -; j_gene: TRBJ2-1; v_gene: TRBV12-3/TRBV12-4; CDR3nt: TGTGCCAGCAGTTTGGTGGCAGACAATGAGCAGTTCTTC; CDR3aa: CASSLVADNEQFF
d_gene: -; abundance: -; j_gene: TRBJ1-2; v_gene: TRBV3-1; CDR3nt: TGTGCCAGCAGCCAAGATCTTAGGGGCAACACCTTC; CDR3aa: CASSQDLRGNTF
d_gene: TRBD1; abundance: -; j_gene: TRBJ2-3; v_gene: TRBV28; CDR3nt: TGTGCCAGCAGACCCGCAGGCAGGGGGATGGATACGCAGTATTTT; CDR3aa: CASRPAGRGMDTQYF
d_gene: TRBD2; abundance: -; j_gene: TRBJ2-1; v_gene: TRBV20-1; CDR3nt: TGCAGTGCCCCACGGGACTATCCAGAGGAGCAGTTCTTC; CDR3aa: CSAPRDYPEEQFF
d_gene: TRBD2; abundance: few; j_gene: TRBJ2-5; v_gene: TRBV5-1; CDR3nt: TGCGCCAGCAGCTCGTTAGCGGGAGCCACTTTAGCCCAGTACTTC; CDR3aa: CASSSLAGATLAQYF
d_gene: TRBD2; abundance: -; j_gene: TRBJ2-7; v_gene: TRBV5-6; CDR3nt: TGTGCCAGCAGCCCCACCTTCCGGGAGGGAGGCTACGAGCAGTACTTC; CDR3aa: CASSPTFREGGYEQYF
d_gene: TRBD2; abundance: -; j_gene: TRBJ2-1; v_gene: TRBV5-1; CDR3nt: TGCGCCAGCAGCCCTGGACTAGCGGGGCCCCACGGCAATGAGCAGTTCTTC; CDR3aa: CASSPGLAGPHGNEQFF
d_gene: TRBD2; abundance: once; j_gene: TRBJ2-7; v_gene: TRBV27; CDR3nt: TGTGCCAGCAGCGAGAAGCGGGGGACTAGCCGAACCCCCCTCTACGAGCAGTACTTC; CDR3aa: CASSEKRGTSRTPLYEQYF
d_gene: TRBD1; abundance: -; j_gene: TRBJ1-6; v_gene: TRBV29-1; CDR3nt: TGCAGCGTCCGGACAGACAGGGGTGGATCACCCCTCCACTTT; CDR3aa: CSVRTDRGGSPLHF
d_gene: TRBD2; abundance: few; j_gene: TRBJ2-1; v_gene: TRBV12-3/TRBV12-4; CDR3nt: TGTGCCAGCACGACTAGCGGGAGGCCGGAGCAGTTCTTC; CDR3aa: CASTTSGRPEQFF
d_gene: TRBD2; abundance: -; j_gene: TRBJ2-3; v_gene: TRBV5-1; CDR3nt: TGCGCCAGCAGCCTTAGCGGGTTCGCAGATACGCAGTATTTT; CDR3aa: CASSLSGFADTQYF
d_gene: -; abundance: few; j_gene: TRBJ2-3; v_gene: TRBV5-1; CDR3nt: TGCGCCAGCAGCCATGAGGGCAGATACGCGTATTTT; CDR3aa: CASSHEGRYAYF
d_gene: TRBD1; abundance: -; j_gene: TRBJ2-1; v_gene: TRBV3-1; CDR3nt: TGTGCCAGCAGCCAAGGGGACAGGCAGTTCTTC; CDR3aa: CASSQGDRQFF
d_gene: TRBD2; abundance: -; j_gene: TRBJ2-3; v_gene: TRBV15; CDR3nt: TGTGACACCAGCGGGCCTCGGGGGGAAGATACGCAGTATTTT; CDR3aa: CDTSGPRGEDTQYF
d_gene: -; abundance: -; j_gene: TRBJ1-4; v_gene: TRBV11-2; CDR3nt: TGTGCCAGCAGCCCGCCGGGGGCTAAAGAAAAACTGTTTTTT; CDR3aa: CASSPPGAKEKLFF
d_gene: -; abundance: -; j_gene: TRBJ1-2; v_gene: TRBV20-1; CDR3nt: TGCAGTGCTAGAGGGCAGTCCTATGGCTACACCTTC; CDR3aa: CSARGQSYGYTF